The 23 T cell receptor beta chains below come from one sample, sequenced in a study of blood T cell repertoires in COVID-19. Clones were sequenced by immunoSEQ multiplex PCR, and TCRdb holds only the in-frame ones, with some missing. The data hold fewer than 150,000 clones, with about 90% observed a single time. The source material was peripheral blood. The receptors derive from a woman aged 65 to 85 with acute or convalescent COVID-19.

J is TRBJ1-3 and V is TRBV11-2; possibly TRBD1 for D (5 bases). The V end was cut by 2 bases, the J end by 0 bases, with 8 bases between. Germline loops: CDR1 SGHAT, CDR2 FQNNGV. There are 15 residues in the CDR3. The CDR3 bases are TGTGCCAGCAGCTTACAGGGAAACTCTGGAAACACCATATATTTT. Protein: CASSLQGNSGNTIYF.

The CDR3 DNA follows: TGTGCCAGCAGCTTCGACCGGGACAGGGGGCTTACTAATGAAAAACTGTTTTTT. The encoded protein is CASSFDRDRGLTNEKLFF. The V gene is TRBV11-3, the J gene TRBJ1-4; TRBD1 matches 12 bases. Germline CDR1 reads SGHNT; CDR2 reads YENEEA. Trimming took 3 bases from V and 2 from J; bases not matched to a gene: 7. The length of the CDR3 is 18 residues.

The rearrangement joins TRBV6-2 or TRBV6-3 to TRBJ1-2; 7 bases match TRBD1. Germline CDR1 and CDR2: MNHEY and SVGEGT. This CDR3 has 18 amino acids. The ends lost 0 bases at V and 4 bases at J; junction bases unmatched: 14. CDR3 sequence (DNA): TGTGCCAGCAGTTACTCCGTACAGGGGCTCAGGCCTTCCTATGGCTACACCTTC. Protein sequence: CASSYSVQGLRPSYGYTF.

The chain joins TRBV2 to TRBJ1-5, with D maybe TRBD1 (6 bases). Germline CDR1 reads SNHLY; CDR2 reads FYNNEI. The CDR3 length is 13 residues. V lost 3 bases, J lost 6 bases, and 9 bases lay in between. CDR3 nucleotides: TGTGCCAGCAGTGACAGGGGCGGTCAGCCCCAGCATTTT. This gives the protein CASSDRGGQPQHF. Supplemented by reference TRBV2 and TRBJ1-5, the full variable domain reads EPEVTQTPSHQVTQMGQEVILRCVPISNHLYFYWYRQILGQKVEFLVSFYNNEISEKSEIFDDQFSVERPDGSNFTLKIRSTKLEDSAMYFCASSDRGGQPQHFGDGTRLSIL.

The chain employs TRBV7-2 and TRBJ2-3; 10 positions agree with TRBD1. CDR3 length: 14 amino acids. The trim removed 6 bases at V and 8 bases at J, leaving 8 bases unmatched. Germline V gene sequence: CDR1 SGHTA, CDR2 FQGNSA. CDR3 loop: CASRPGTGVLTQYF. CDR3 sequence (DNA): TGTGCCAGCAGACCCGGGACAGGGGTTCTTACGCAGTATTTT.

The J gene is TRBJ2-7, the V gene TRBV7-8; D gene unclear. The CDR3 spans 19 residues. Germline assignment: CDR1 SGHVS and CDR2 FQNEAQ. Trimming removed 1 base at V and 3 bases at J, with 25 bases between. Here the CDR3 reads CASSLGGSVPLRYRYEQYF. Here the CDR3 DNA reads TGTGCCAGCAGCTTAGGTGGCAGCGTTCCACTGCGCTATCGCTACGAGCAGTACTTC. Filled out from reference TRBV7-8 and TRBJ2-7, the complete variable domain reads GAGVSQSPRYKVAKRGQDVALRCDPISGHVSLFWYQQALGQGPEFLTYFQNEAQLDKSGLPSDRFFAERPEGSVSTLKIQRTQQEDSAVYLCASSLGGSVPLRYRYEQYFGPGTRLTVT.

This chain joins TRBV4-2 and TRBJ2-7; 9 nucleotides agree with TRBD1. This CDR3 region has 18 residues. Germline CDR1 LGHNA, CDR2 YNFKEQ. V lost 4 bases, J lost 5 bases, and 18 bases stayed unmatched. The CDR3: CASSPAGRSGQGKNEQYF. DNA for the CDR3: TGTGCCAGCAGCCCGGCAGGGAGGAGCGGACAGGGGAAGAACGAGCAGTACTTC.

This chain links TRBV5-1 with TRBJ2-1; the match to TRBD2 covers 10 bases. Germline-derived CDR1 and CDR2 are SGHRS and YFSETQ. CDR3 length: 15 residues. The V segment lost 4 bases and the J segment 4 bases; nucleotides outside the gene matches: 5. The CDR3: CASSSSGGFYNEQFF. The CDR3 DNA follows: TGCGCCAGCAGCAGTAGCGGGGGGTTTTACAATGAGCAGTTCTTC.

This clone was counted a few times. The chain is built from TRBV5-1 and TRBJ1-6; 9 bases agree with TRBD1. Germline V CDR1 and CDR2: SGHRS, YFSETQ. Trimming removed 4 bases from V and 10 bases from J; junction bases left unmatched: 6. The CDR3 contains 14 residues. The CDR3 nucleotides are TGCGCCAGCAGCGGGGGACAGGGAGGATCACCCCTCCACTTT. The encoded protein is CASSGGQGGSPLHF.

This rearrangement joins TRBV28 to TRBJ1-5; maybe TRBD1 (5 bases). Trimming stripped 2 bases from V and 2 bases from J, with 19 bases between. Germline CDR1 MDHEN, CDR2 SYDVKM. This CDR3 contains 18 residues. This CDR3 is CASSLSTARVVRNQPQHF. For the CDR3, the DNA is TGTGCCAGCAGTTTAAGCACCGCCAGGGTGGTTCGCAATCAGCCCCAGCATTTT.

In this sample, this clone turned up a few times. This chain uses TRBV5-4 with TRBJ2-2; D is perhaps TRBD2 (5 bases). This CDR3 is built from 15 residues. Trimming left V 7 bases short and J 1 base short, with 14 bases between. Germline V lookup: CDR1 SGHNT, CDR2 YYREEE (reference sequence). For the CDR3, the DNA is TGTGCCAGCTTTTCCAGGACTCTGAACACCGGGGAGCTGTTTTTT. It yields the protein CASFSRTLNTGELFF.

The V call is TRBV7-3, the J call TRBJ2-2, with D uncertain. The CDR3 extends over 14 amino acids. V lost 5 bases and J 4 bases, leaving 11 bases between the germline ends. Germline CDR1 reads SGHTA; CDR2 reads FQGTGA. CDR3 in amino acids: CASSPSQATGELFF. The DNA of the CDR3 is TGTGCCAGCAGCCCCTCCCAGGCCACCGGGGAGCTGTTTTTT.

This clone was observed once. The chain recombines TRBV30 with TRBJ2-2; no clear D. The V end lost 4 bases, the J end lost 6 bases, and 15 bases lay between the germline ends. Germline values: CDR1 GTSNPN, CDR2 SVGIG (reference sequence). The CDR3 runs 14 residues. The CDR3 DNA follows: TGTGCCTGGAAAATTCTAGGATTGGCCGGGGAGCTGTTTTTT. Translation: CAWKILGLAGELFF.

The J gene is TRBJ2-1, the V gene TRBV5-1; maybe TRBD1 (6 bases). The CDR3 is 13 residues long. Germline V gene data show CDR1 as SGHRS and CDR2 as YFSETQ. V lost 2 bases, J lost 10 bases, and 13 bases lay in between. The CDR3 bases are TGCGCCAGCAGCTTTTCAGGGGTTACGGAGCAGTTCTTC. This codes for CASSFSGVTEQFF.

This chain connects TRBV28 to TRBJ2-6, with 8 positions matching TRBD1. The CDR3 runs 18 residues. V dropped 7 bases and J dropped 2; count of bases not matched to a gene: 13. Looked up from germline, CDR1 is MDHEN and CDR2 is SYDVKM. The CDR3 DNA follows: TGTGCCAGCACCCCCTCCGGGACAGGCTTAACTGGGGCCAACGTCCTGACTTTC. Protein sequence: CASTPSGTGLTGANVLTF.

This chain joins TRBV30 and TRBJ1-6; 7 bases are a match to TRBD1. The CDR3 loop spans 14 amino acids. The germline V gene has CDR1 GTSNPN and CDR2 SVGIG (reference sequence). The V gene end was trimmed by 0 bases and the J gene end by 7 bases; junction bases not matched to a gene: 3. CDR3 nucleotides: TGTGCCTGGAGTGTGGGACAGACAAATTCACCCCTCCACTTT. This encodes CAWSVGQTNSPLHF.

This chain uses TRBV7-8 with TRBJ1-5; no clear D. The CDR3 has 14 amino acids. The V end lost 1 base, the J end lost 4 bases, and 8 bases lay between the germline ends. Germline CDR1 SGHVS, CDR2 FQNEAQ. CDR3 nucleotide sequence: TGTGCCAGCAGCTTAGGGGGAGGGAATCAGCCCCAGCATTTT. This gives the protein CASSLGGGNQPQHF.

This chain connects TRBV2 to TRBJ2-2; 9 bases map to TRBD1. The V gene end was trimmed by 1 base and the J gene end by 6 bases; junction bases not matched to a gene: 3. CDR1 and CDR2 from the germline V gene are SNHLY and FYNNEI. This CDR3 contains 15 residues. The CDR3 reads CASSEGRQGAGELFF. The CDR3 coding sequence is TGTGCCAGCAGTGAAGGCAGACAGGGGGCCGGGGAGCTGTTTTTT.

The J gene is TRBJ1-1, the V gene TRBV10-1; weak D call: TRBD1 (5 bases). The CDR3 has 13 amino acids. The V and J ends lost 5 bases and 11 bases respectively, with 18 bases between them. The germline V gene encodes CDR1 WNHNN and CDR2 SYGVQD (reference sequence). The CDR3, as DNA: TGCGCCAGCAGTACATCGCACGGAGGGGAGGCTTTCTTT. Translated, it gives CASSTSHGGEAFF.

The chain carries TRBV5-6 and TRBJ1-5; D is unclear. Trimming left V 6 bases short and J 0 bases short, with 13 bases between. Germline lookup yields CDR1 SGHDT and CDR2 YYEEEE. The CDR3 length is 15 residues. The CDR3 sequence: CASTSSELSNQPQHF. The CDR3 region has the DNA TGTGCCAGCACCTCCAGCGAGCTTAGCAATCAGCCCCAGCATTTT.

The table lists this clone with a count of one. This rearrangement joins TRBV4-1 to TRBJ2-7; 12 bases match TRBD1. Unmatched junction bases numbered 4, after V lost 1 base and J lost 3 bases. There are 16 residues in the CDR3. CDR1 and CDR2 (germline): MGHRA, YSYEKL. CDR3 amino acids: CASSQGWDRGLYEQYF. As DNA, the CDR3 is TGCGCCAGCAGCCAAGGGTGGGACAGGGGGCTCTACGAGCAGTACTTC.

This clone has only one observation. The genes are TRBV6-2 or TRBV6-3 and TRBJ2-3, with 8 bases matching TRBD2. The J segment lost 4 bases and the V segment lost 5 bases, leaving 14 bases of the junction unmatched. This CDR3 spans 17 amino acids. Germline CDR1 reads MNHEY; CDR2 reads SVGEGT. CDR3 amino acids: CASSLGKGASGSDTQYF. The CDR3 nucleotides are TGTGCCAGCAGTCTGGGCAAGGGCGCTAGCGGGTCAGATACGCAGTATTTT.

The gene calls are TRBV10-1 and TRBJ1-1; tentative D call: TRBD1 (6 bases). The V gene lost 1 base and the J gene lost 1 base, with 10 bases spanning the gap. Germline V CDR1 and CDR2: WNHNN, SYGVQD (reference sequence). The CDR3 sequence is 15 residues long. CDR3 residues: CASSEFTQGNTEAFF. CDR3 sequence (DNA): TGCGCCAGCAGTGAGTTCACACAGGGGAACACTGAAGCTTTCTTT.